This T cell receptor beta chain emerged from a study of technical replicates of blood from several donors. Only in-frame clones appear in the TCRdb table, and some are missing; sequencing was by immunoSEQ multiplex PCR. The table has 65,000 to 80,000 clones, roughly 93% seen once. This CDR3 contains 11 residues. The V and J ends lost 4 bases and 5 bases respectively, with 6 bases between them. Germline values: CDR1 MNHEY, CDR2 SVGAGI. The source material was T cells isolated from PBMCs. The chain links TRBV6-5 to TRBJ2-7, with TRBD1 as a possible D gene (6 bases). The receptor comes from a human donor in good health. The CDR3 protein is CASSWGHEQYF. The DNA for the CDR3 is TGTGCCAGCAGTTGGGGGCACGAGCAGTACTTC.